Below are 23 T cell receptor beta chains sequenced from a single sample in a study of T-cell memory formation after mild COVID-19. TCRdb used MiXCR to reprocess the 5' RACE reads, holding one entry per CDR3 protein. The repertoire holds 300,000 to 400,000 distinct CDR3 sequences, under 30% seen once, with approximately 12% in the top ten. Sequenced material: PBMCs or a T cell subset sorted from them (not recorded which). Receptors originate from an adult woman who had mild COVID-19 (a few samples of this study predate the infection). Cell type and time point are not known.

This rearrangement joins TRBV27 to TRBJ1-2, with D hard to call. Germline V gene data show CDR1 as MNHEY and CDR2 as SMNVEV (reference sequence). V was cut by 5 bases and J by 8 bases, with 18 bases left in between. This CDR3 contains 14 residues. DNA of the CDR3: TGTGCCAGCAGTCCCTCGACGTCTTTGGAGGGCTACACCTTC. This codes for CASSPSTSLEGYTF.

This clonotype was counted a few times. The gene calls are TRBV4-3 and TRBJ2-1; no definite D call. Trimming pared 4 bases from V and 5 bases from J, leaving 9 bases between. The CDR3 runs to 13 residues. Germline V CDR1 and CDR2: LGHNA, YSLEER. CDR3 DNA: TGCGCCAGCAGCCCCCGCTTGGACAATGAGCAGTTCTTC. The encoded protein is CASSPRLDNEQFF.

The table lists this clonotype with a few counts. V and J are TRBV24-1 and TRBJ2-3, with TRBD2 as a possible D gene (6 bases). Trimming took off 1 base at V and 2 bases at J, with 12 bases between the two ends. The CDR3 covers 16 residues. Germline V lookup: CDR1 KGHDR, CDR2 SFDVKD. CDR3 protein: CATSDLGTGNTDTQYF. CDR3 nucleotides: TGTGCCACCAGTGATTTAGGGACTGGGAACACAGATACGCAGTATTTT.

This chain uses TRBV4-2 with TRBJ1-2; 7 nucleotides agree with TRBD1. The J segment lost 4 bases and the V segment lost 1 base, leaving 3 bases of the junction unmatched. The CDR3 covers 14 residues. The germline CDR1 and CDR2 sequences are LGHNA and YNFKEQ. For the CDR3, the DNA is TGTGCCAGCAGCCAAGTGGGACAGATCTATGGCTACACCTTC. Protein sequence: CASSQVGQIYGYTF.

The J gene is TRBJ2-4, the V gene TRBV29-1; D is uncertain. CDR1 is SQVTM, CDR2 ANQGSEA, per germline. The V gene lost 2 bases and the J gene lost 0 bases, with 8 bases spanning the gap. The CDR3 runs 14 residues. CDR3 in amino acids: CSVELDLAKNIQYF. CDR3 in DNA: TGCAGCGTTGAACTGGACCTAGCCAAAAACATTCAGTACTTC.

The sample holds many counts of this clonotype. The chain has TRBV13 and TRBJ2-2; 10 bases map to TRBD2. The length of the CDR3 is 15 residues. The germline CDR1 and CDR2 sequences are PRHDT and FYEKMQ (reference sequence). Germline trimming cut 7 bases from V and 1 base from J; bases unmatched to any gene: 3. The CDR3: CASIRTSGNTGELFF. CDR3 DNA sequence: TGTGCCAGCATCAGGACTAGCGGGAACACCGGGGAGCTGTTTTTT. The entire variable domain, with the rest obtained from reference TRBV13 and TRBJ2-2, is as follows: AAGVIQSPRHLIKEKRETATLKCYPIPRHDTVYWYQQGPGQDPQFLISFYEKMQSDKGSIPDRFSAQQFSDYHSELNMSSLELGDSALYFCASIRTSGNTGELFFGEGSRLTVL.

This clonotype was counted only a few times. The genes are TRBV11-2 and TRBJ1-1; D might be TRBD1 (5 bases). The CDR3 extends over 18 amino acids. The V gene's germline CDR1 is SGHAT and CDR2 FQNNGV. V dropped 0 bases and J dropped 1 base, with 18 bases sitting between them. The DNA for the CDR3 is TGTGCCAGCAGCTTAGATCATCCCCTGACAACAGGGAACACTGAAGCTTTCTTT. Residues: CASSLDHPLTTGNTEAFF.

CDR3 sequence reads: CASRGSGNTIYF. CDR3 DNA: TGTGCCAGCAGAGGATCTGGAAACACCATATATTTT. The chain carries TRBV12-3 or TRBV12-4 and TRBJ1-3; D is uncertain. CDR3 length: 12 amino acids. V lost 6 bases and J 1 base, leaving 4 bases between the germline ends.

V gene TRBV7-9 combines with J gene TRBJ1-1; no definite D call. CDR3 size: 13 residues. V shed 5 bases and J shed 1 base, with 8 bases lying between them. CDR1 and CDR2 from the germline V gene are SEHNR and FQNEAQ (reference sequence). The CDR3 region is CASSPFSNTEAFF. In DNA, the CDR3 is TGTGCCAGCAGCCCCTTCTCGAACACTGAAGCTTTCTTT.

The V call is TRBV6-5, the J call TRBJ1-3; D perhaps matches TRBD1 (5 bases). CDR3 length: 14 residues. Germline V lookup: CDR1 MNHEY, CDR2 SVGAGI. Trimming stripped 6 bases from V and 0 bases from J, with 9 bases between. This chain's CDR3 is CASRGLSSGNTIYF. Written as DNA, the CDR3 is TGTGCCAGCAGGGGACTCTCCTCTGGAAACACCATATATTTT.

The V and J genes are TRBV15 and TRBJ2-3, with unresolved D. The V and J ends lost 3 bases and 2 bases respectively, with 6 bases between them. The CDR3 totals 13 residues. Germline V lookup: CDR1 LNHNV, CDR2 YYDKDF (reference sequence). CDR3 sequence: CATSRSITDTQYF. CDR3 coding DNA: TGTGCCACCAGCAGGTCTATCACAGATACGCAGTATTTT.

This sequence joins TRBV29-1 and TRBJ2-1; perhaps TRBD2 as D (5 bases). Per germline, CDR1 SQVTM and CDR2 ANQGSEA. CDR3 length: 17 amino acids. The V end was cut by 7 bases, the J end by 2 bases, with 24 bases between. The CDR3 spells CSAPTWRTGGTYNEQFF. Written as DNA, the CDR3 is TGCAGCGCCCCTACATGGAGGACGGGCGGCACCTACAATGAGCAGTTCTTC.

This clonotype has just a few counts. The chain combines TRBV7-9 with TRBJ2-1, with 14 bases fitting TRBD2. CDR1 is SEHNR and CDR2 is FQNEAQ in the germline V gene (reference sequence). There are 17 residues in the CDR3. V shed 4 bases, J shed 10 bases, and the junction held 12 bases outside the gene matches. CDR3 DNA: TGTGCCAGCAGCTCCCATGGGGGACTAGCGGGAGAGTGGGAGCAGTTCTTC. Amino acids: CASSSHGGLAGEWEQFF.

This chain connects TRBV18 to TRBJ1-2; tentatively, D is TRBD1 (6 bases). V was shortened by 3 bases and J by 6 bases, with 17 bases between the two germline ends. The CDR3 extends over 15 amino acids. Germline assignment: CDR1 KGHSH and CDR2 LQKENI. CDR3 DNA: TGTGCCAGCTCACCGAAACTCGGGAAGGGGGATGGCTACACCTTC. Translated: CASSPKLGKGDGYTF.

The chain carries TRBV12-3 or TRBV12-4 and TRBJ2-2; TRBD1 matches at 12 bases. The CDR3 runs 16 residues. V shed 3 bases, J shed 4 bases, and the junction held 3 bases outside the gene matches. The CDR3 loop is CASSFRDRGPTGELFF. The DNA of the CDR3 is TGTGCCAGCAGTTTCCGGGACAGGGGGCCCACCGGGGAGCTGTTTTTT.

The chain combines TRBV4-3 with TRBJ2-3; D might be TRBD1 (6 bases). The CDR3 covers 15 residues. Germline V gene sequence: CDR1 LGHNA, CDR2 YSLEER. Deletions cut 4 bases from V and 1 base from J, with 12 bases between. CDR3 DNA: TGCGCCAGCAGCCTCCGGGACACAGGCACAGATACGCAGTATTTT. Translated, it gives CASSLRDTGTDTQYF.

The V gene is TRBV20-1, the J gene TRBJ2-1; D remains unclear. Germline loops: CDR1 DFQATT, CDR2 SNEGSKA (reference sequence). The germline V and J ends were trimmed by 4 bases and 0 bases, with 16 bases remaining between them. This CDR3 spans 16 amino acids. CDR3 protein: CSANRPGLSSYNEQFF. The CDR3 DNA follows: TGCAGTGCTAATAGACCGGGCCTCAGCTCCTACAATGAGCAGTTCTTC.

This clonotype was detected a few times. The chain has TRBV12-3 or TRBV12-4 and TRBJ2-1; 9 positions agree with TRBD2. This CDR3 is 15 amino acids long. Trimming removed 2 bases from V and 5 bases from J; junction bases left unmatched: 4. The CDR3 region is CASSLSASGNNEQFF. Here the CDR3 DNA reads TGTGCCAGCAGTTTAAGTGCTAGCGGGAACAATGAGCAGTTCTTC.

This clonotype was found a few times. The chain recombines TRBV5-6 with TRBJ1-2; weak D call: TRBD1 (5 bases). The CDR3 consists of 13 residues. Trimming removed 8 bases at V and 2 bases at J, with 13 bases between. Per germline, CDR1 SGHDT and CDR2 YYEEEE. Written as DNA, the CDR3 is TGTGCCAGTCTGACAGTGGAAAACTATGGCTACACCTTC. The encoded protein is CASLTVENYGYTF.

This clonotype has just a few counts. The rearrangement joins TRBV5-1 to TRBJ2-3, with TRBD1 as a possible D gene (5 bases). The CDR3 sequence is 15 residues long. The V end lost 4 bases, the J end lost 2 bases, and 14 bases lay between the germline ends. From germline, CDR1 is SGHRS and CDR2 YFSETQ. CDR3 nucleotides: TGCGCCAGCAGCACGGATGGACAACCCACAGATACGCAGTATTTT. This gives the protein CASSTDGQPTDTQYF.

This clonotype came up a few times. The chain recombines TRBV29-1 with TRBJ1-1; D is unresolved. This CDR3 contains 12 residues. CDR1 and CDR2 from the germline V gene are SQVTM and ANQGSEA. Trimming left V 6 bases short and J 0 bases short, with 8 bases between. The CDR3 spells CSVRLMNTEAFF. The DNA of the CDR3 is TGCAGCGTCAGGCTTATGAACACTGAAGCTTTCTTT. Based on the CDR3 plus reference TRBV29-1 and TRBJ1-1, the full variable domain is SAVISQKPSRDICQRGTSLTIQCQVDSQVTMMFWYRQQPGQSLTLIATANQGSEATYESGFVIDKFPISRPNLTFSTLTVSNMSPEDSSIYLCSVRLMNTEAFFGQGTRLTVV.

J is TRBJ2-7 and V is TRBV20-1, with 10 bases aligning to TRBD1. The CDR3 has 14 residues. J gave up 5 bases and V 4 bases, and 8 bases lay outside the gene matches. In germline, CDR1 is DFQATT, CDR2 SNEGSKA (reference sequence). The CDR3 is CSATVGQGYHEQYF. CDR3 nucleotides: TGCAGTGCTACGGTGGGACAGGGGTACCACGAGCAGTACTTC.

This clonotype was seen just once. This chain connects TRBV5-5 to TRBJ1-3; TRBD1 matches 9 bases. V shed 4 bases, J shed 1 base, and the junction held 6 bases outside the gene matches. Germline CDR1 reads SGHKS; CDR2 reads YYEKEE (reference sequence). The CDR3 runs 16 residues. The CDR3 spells CASSGTGSGSGNTIYF. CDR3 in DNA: TGTGCCAGCAGCGGGACAGGGTCTGGGTCTGGAAACACCATATATTTT.